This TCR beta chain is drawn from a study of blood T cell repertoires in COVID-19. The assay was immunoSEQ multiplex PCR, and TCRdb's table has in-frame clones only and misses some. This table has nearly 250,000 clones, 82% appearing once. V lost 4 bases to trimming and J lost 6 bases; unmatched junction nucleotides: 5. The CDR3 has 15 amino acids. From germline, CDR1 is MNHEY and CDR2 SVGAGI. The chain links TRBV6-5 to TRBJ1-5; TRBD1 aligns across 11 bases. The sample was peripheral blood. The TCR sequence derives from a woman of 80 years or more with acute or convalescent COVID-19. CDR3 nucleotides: TGTGCCAGCAGTTGGACAGGGGGCGAGGGTCAGCCCCAGCATTTT. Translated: CASSWTGGEGQPQHF.